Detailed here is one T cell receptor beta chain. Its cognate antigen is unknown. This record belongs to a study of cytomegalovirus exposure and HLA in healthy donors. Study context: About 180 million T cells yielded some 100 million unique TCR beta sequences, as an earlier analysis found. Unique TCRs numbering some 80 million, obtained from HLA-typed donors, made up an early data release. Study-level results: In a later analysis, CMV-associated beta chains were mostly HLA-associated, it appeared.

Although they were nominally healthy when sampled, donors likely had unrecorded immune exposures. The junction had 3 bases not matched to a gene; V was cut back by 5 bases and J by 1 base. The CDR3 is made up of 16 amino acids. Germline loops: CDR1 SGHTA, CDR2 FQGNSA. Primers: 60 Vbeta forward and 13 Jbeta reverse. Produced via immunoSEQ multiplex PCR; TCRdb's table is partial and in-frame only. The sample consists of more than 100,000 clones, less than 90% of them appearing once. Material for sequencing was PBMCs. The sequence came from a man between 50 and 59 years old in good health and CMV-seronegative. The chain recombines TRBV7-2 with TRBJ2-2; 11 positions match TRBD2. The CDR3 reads CASSRGTSGNTGELFF. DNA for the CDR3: TGTGCCAGCAGCCGAGGGACTAGCGGGAACACCGGGGAGCTGTTTTTT.